Only a few counts were recorded for the clone carrying this TCR beta chain. Its antigen remains unidentified. Here immunoSEQ multiplex PCR was the method, and the copy in TCRdb shows in-frame clones only, minus some. The data show 9,500 to 15,000 clones, 85% to 90% seen once. The germline V gene has CDR1 MNHNS and CDR2 SASEGT. The CDR3 extends over 15 amino acids. V shed 5 bases and J 2 bases; nucleotides not matched to a gene: 7. This specimen comes from a study of chemoradiotherapy in HPV16-positive cancers. For the study at large: A couple of HPV16-positive patients' cells yielded candidate HPV-specific clones and common motifs.

General observations from the study: Candidate HPV-specific clones and E7-related TCR motifs grew in tumor during treatment. HPV-responsive T-cell expansion during chemoradiotherapy was linked to improved recurrence-free survival in HPV16-positive patients.

Over chemoradiotherapy, repertoires were sampled more than once. The sequencing here drew on blood, taken from a patient who underwent chemoradiotherapy. This rearrangement joins TRBV6-1 to TRBJ2-3; 7 bases match TRBD1. This TCR derives from a human donor with HPV-associated anogenital cancer. This CDR3 is CASSPRTGLTDTQYF. Written as DNA, the CDR3 is TGTGCCAGCAGTCCCCGGACAGGCCTCACAGATACGCAGTATTTT.